This entry concerns a single T cell receptor (beta chain). This CDR3 has 12 amino acids. Germline CDR1 KGHSH, CDR2 LQKENI. V was cut by 7 bases and J by 4 bases, with 10 bases left in between. The data belong to a study of blood T cell repertoires in COVID-19. The table came from immunoSEQ multiplex PCR; TCRdb's copy has only in-frame clones and leaves some out. The data hold around 130,000 clones, with around 76% observed a single time. V and J are TRBV18 and TRBJ1-2; no reliable D call. The sequence was obtained from a human donor in a cohort sampled during active COVID-19. The specimen was peripheral blood. The CDR3 is CASWRLGYGYTF. The CDR3 DNA follows: TGTGCCAGCTGGAGGTTGGGCTATGGCTACACCTTC.